Listed below are T cell receptor beta chains from one sample, sequenced in a study of T cell changes during pregnancy in multiple sclerosis. Sequenced by immunoSEQ multiplex PCR; TCRdb stores in-frame clones only, minus some. Of 65,000 to 85,000 clones detected, approximately 90% appear once; the ten largest clones hold 1.4%. The source was peripheral blood, collected in the third trimester of pregnancy. These receptors all stem from a female donor with multiple sclerosis, enrolled in a pregnancy study. Each CDR3 is given with its conserved first and last residue. D genes are given only for firm matches. For some rows the clone size is stated as once, few or many, or as a class when expanded; others skip it.

j_call clone_size v_call d_call cdr3_aa cdr3_nt
TRBJ2-1 NA TRBV7-3 NA CASDGGTHNEQFF TGTGCCAGCGATGGGGGGACCCACAATGAGCAGTTCTTC
TRBJ2-7 once TRBV18 TRBD1 CASSPGQGVYEQYF TGTGCCAGCTCACCAGGGCAGGGGGTCTACGAGCAGTACTTC
TRBJ1-4 NA TRBV5-1 TRBD1 CASSLVTGGATNEKLFF TGCGCCAGCAGCTTGGTTACAGGGGGAGCAACTAATGAAAAACTGTTTTTT
TRBJ1-2 NA TRBV7-3 NA CASSVTGSSYGYTF TGTGCCAGCAGCGTCACAGGGTCCTCCTATGGCTACACCTTC
TRBJ1-5 NA TRBV19 NA CATFPLTVGQPQHF TGTGCCACCTTTCCCCTGACAGTTGGTCAGCCCCAGCATTTT
TRBJ1-2 NA TRBV29-1 NA CSATQGNYGYTF TGCAGCGCAACCCAGGGGAACTATGGCTACACCTTC
TRBJ1-1 NA TRBV19 TRBD1 CASTEWDRDTEAFF TGTGCCAGTACTGAGTGGGACAGGGACACTGAAGCTTTCTTT
TRBJ2-2 NA TRBV5-1 TRBD2 CASSFLSGGNTGELFF TGCGCCAGCAGCTTCCTCAGCGGGGGAAACACCGGGGAGCTGTTTTTT
TRBJ2-1 NA TRBV7-3 NA CASSLGGLEQFF TGTGCCAGCAGCTTAGGCGGGCTTGAGCAGTTCTTC
TRBJ1-6 few TRBV2 NA CASSEWQLDNSPLHF TGTGCCAGCAGTGAATGGCAGCTAGATAATTCACCCCTCCACTTT
TRBJ1-5 few TRBV2 NA CASKVQNNQPQHF TGTGCCAGCAAGGTACAGAACAATCAGCCCCAGCATTTT
TRBJ1-1 NA TRBV5-5 NA CASTRGGTEAFF TGTGCCAGCACTCGGGGGGGGACTGAAGCTTTCTTT
TRBJ2-3 NA TRBV5-5 NA CASSLRRSTDTQYF TGTGCCAGCAGCTTGCGGCGGAGCACAGATACGCAGTATTTT
TRBJ1-1 NA TRBV5-1 TRBD1 CASSGQGAADTEAFF TGCGCCAGCAGCGGACAGGGGGCGGCGGACACTGAAGCTTTCTTT
TRBJ2-3 once TRBV6-5 NA CASSQVGTDTQYF TGTGCCAGCAGTCAAGTCGGGACAGATACGCAGTATTTT
TRBJ1-4 NA TRBV5-1 TRBD1 CASSSGTGEKLFF TGCGCCAGCAGCTCGGGGACAGGGGAAAAACTGTTTTTT
TRBJ2-3 few TRBV6-4 TRBD2 CASSGGAAADTQYF TGTGCCAGCAGCGGGGGGGCCGCGGCAGATACGCAGTATTTT
TRBJ1-2 NA TRBV6-1 NA CASSRERFYGYTF TGTGCCAGCAGTCGTGAGAGGTTCTATGGCTACACCTTC
TRBJ2-6 NA TRBV28 TRBD1 CASTTGAANVLTF TGTGCCAGCACGACAGGGGCGGCCAACGTCCTGACTTTC
TRBJ2-1 NA TRBV19 NA CASSTISRHYNEQFF TGTGCCAGTAGCACCATAAGCCGCCACTACAATGAGCAGTTCTTC
TRBJ1-5 NA TRBV19 TRBD1 CASSPGTENQPQHF TGTGCCAGTAGCCCAGGGACAGAGAATCAGCCCCAGCATTTT
TRBJ1-2 few TRBV7-2 TRBD1 CASSDTIYRGATF TGTGCCAGCAGCGACACCATATACAGGGGGGCTACCTTC
TRBJ1-2 few TRBV28 TRBD1 CASSSPGTGKDYGYTF TGTGCCAGCAGTTCCCCAGGGACAGGCAAAGACTATGGCTACACCTTC
TRBJ1-1 once TRBV9 NA CASSVAIWGAEAFF TGTGCCAGCAGCGTAGCAATTTGGGGGGCTGAAGCTTTCTTT
TRBJ1-4 NA TRBV30 TRBD1 CAWSLDRLNEKLFF TGTGCCTGGAGTCTGGACAGGCTCAATGAAAAACTGTTTTTT
TRBJ1-6 NA TRBV4-3 NA CASSQDIARQRLNSPLHF TGCGCCAGCAGCCAAGATATCGCCCGACAGAGGCTTAATTCACCCCTCCACTTT
TRBJ1-2 NA TRBV5-1 TRBD1 CASSAQGGNDGYTF TGCGCCAGCAGCGCACAGGGGGGCAATGATGGCTACACCTTC
TRBJ2-1 NA TRBV11-2 TRBD2 CASSLDPGLAGNEQFF TGTGCCAGCAGCTTAGATCCGGGACTAGCGGGGAATGAGCAGTTCTTC
TRBJ2-2 NA TRBV5-1 TRBD2 CASSLAVLAGGTGELFF TGCGCCAGCAGCTTGGCGGTCCTAGCGGGGGGCACCGGGGAGCTGTTTTTT
TRBJ2-1 NA TRBV21-1 NA CASSKGLAGGPEGSNEQFF TGTGCCAGCAGCAAAGGACTAGCGGGGGGGCCCGAGGGTAGTAATGAGCAGTTCTTC
TRBJ2-5 NA TRBV10-3 TRBD2 CAISGRASGAQETQYF TGTGCCATCAGTGGTAGGGCTAGCGGGGCCCAAGAGACCCAGTACTTC
TRBJ1-5 NA TRBV6-5 NA CASSSLQGGNQPQHF TGTGCCAGCAGTTCCCTACAGGGCGGAAATCAGCCCCAGCATTTT
TRBJ2-1 NA TRBV18 TRBD1 CASSPRQGPEQFF TGTGCCAGCTCACCACGACAGGGGCCGGAGCAGTTCTTC
TRBJ2-3 NA TRBV6-4 TRBD1 CASSGFRFIQGVLAQYF TGTGCCAGCAGTGGTTTTCGTTTCATCCAGGGGGTTTTAGCGCAGTATTTT
TRBJ2-7 NA TRBV28 TRBD1 CATGTGVPYEQYF TGTGCGACCGGGACAGGGGTTCCCTACGAGCAGTACTTC
TRBJ2-7 NA TRBV2 NA CASTRQDTYEQYF TGTGCCAGCACTCGACAGGATACCTACGAGCAGTACTTC
TRBJ1-6 NA TRBV9 NA CASSVGLSRSYNSPLHF TGTGCCAGCAGCGTAGGACTCTCCCGCTCCTATAATTCACCCCTCCACTTT
TRBJ1-5 NA TRBV19 TRBD1 CASSIDLLPGTGYYQPQHF TGTGCCAGTAGTATAGATCTCTTGCCCGGGACAGGTTATTATCAGCCCCAGCATTTT
TRBJ2-1 NA TRBV11-2 TRBD2 CASSPETSQGQFF TGTGCCAGCAGCCCCGAGACTAGCCAGGGGCAGTTCTTC
TRBJ1-1 NA TRBV29-1 TRBD1 CSVVRTGSQNTEAFF TGCAGCGTTGTCCGGACAGGTTCGCAGAACACTGAAGCTTTCTTT
TRBJ1-2 NA TRBV19 TRBD1 CASSNRRTGYGYTF TGTGCCAGTAGCAATCGGAGGACAGGGTACGGCTACACCTTC
TRBJ2-2 NA TRBV21-1 NA CASSKVETENTGELFF TGTGCCAGCAGCAAAGTTGAGACAGAGAACACCGGGGAGCTGTTTTTT
TRBJ2-1 NA TRBV6-1 TRBD2 CASSTRTRHEQFF TGTGCCAGCAGTACCCGGACTAGGCATGAGCAGTTCTTC
TRBJ1-4 NA TRBV11-2 NA CASSLDREGTNEKLFF TGTGCCAGCAGCTTAGACAGGGAAGGGACTAATGAAAAACTGTTTTTT
TRBJ1-5 NA TRBV10-3 NA CAISESGGAGWGNQPQHF TGTGCCATCAGTGAGTCAGGGGGGGCAGGGTGGGGCAATCAGCCCCAGCATTTT
TRBJ2-5 NA TRBV7-9 TRBD1 CASSLGTGETQYF TGTGCCAGCAGCTTAGGGACAGGAGAGACCCAGTACTTC
TRBJ1-1 NA TRBV5-4 NA CASSSGGGRDTEAFF TGTGCCAGCAGCTCCGGGGGGGGGCGGGACACTGAAGCTTTCTTT
TRBJ2-3 NA TRBV5-1 NA CASSSGLDTDTQYF TGCGCCAGCAGCTCAGGACTCGACACAGATACGCAGTATTTT
TRBJ1-4 NA TRBV6-5 TRBD1 CASRTGGVDEKLFF TGTGCCAGCAGGACAGGGGGCGTTGATGAAAAACTGTTTTTT
TRBJ1-2 NA TRBV25-1 TRBD1 CASSGGTGDYGYTF TGTGCCAGCAGCGGGGGGACAGGGGACTATGGCTACACCTTC
TRBJ1-6 NA TRBV4-3 TRBD1 CASSYGQGSSNSPLHF TGCGCCAGCAGCTATGGACAGGGCAGTTCCAATTCACCCCTCCACTTT
TRBJ1-1 NA TRBV30 NA CAWNEGINTEAFF TGTGCCTGGAACGAGGGAATAAACACTGAAGCTTTCTTT
TRBJ2-1 NA TRBV5-1 TRBD1 CASSLLDRANEQFF TGCGCCAGCAGCTTGCTGGACAGGGCTAATGAGCAGTTCTTC
TRBJ2-5 NA TRBV29-1 TRBD2 CSVAPGGIRETQYF TGCAGCGTGGCTCCCGGGGGGATACGAGAGACCCAGTACTTC
TRBJ2-5 NA TRBV5-1 TRBD2 CASSSPRTSGGPPETQYF TGCGCCAGCAGCTCCCCAAGGACTAGCGGGGGGCCCCCAGAGACCCAGTACTTC
TRBJ2-7 few TRBV27 TRBD1 CASSPDRGGYYEQYF TGTGCCAGCAGTCCTGACAGGGGAGGCTACTACGAGCAGTACTTC
TRBJ1-2 NA TRBV6-5 NA CASSYSAVWGYTF TGTGCCAGCAGTTACTCGGCAGTCTGGGGCTACACCTTC